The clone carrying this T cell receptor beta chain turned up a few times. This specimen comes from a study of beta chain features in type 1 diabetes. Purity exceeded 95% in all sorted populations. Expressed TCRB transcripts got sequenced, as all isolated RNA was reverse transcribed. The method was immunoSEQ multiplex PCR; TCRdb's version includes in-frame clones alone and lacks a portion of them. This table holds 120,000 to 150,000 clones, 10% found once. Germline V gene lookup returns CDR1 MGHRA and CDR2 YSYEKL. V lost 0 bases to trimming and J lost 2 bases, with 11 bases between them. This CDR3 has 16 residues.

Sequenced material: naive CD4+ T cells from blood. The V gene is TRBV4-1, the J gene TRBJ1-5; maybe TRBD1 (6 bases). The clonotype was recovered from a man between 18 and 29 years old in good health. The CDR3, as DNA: TGCGCCAGCAGCCAAGAGGGGGGGGCTCGCAATCAGCCCCAGCATTTT. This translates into CASSQEGGARNQPQHF.